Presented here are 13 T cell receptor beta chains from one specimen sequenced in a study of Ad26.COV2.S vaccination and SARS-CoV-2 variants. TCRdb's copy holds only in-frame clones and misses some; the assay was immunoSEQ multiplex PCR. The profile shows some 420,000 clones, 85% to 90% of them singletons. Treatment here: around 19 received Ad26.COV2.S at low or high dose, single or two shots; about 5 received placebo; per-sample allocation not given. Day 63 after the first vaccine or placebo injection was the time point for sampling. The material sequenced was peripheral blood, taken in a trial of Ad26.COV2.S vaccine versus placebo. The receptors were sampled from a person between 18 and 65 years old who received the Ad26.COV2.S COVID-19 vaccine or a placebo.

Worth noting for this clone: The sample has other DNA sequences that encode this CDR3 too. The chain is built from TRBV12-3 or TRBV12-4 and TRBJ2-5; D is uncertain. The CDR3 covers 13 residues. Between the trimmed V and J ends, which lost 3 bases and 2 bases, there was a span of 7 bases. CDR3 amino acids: CASSFGLQETQYF. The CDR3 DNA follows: TGTGCCAGCAGTTTCGGGCTACAAGAGACCCAGTACTTC.

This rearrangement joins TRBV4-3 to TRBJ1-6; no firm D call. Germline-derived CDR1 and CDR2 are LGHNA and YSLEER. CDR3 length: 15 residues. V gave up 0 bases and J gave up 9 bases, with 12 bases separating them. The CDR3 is CASSQDVAIVSPLHF. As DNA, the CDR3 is TGCGCCAGCAGCCAAGATGTGGCTATAGTTTCACCCCTCCACTTT.

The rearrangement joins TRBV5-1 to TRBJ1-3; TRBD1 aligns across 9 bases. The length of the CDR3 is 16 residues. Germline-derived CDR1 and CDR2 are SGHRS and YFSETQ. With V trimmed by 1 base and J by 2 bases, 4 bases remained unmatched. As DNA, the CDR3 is TGCGCCAGCAGCTTGTCTCGACAGGGGGCTGGAAACACCATATATTTT. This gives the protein CASSLSRQGAGNTIYF.

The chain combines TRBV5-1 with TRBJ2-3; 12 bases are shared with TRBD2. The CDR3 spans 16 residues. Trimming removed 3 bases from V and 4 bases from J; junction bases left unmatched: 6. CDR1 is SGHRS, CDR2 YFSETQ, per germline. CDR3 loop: CASSSSSGGVSDTQYF. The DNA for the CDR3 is TGCGCCAGCAGCTCCTCTAGCGGGGGGGTCTCAGATACGCAGTATTTT. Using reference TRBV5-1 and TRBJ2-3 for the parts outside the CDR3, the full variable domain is KAGVTQTPRYLIKTRGQQVTLSCSPISGHRSVSWYQQTPGQGLQFLFEYFSETQRNKGNFPGRFSGRQFSNSRSEMNVSTLELGDSALYLCASSSSSGGVSDTQYFGPGTRLTVL.

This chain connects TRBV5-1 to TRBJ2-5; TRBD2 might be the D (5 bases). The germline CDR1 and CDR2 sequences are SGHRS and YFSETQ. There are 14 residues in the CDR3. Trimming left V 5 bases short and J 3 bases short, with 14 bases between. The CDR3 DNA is TGCGCCAGCAGATATTGGACGGGAAAAGAGACCCAGTACTTC. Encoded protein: CASRYWTGKETQYF.

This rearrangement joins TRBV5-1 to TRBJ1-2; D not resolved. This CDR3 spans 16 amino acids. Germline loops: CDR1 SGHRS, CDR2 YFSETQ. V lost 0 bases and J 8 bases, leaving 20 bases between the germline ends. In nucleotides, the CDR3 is TGCGCCAGCAGCTTGGCGGCGGGCTCTAAGATTTACGGCTACACCTTC. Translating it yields CASSLAAGSKIYGYTF.

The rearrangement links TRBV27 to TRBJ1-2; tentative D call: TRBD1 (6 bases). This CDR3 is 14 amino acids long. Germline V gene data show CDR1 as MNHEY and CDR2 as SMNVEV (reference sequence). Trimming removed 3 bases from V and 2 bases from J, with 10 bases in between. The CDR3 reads CASSFGTKNYGYTF. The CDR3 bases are TGTGCCAGCAGTTTTGGGACAAAGAACTATGGCTACACCTTC.

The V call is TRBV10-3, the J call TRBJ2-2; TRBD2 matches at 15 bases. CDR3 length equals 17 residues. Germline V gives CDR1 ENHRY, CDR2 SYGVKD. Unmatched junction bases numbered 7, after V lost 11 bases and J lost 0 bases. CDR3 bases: TGTGCCGCTTCGGGACTAGCGGGGGGCTCGAACACCGGGGAGCTGTTTTTT. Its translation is CAASGLAGGSNTGELFF.

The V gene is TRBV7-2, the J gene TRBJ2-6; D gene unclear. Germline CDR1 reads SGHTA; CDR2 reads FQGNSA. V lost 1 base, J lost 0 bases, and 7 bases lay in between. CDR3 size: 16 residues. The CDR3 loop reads CASSLVGISGANVLTF. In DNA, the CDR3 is TGTGCCAGCAGCTTAGTGGGAATCTCTGGGGCCAACGTCCTGACTTTC.

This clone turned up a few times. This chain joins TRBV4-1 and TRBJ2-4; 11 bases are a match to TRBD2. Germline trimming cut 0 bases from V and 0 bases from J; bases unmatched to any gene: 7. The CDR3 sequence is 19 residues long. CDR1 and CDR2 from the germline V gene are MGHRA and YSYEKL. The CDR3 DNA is TGCGCCAGCAGCCAAGATGAGGTTACTAGCGGGGGAGCCAAAAACATTCAGTACTTC. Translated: CASSQDEVTSGGAKNIQYF.

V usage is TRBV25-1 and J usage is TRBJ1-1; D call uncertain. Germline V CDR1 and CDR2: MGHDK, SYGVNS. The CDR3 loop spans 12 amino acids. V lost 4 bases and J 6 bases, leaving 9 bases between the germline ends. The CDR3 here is CASSAGGPEAFF. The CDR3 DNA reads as TGTGCCAGCAGTGCGGGAGGACCTGAAGCTTTCTTT.

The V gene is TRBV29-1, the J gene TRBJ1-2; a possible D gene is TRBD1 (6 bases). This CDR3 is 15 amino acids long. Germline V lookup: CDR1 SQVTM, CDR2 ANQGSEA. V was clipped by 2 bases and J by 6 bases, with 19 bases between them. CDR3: CSVERGWAGKDGYTF. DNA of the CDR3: TGCAGCGTTGAAAGGGGGTGGGCGGGGAAGGATGGCTACACCTTC.

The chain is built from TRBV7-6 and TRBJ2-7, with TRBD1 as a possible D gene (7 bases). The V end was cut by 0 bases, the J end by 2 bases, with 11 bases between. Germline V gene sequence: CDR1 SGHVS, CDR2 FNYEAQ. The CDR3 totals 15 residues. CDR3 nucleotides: TGTGCCAGCAGCTTAGCACAGGGGAGGCCCTACGAGCAGTACTTC. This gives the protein CASSLAQGRPYEQYF.